A single sample gave rise to the 14 T cell receptor beta chains below, sequenced in a study of long-term antiretroviral therapy in people with HIV. Version v3.0 of the immunoSEQ assay ran at survey level. Method: immunoSEQ multiplex PCR; TCRdb's copy keeps in-frame clones and lacks some. Among 22,000 or so clones, around 80% were seen once, and the ten largest hold about 14%. The sequencing used unsorted PBMCs, collected 2.9 years after starting antiretroviral therapy. The receptor set was obtained from a woman in her thirties with HIV.

Points on this clone: One end of the junction is discordant with germline, which a read error may explain. This chain joins TRBV19 and TRBJ1-2; 8 bases map to TRBD1. The germline CDR1 and CDR2 sequences are LNHDA and SQIVND (reference sequence). This CDR3 has 16 residues. DNA for the CDR3: TGTGCCAGTAGTCTAGAGCACAGGGGGATAAACTATGGCTACACCTTC. Protein sequence: CASSLEHRGINYGYTF.

The chain combines TRBV7-7 with TRBJ2-2; the match to TRBD1 covers 7 bases. Germline lookup yields CDR1 SSHAT and CDR2 FNYEAQ (reference sequence). Unmatched junction bases numbered 1, after V lost 6 bases and J lost 0 bases. The CDR3 extends over 14 amino acids. CDR3 residues: CASRGGPNTGELFF. The CDR3 DNA follows: TGTGCCAGCAGAGGGGGCCCGAACACCGGGGAGCTGTTTTTT. Drawing the rest from reference TRBV7-7 and TRBJ2-2, the complete variable domain is GAGVSQSPRYKVTKRGQDVTLRCDPISSHATLYWYQQALGQGPEFLTYFNYEAQPDKSGLPSDRFSAERPEGSISTLTIQRTEQRDSAMYRCASRGGPNTGELFFGEGSRLTVL.

This chain connects TRBV2 to TRBJ1-4, with TRBD1 identical over 7 bases. Looked up from germline, CDR1 is SNHLY and CDR2 is FYNNEI. Trimming cost V 6 bases and J 7 bases; bases outside gene matches: 17. The CDR3 runs 17 residues. The CDR3 DNA reads TGTGCCAGCAGGGCTTCTGTAGGTAGACAGGGAGGTGAAAAACTGTTTTTT. Its protein is CASRASVGRQGGEKLFF.

This chain links TRBV7-8 with TRBJ2-3, with D maybe TRBD2 (6 bases). V lost 4 bases and J 2 bases, leaving 13 bases between the germline ends. The CDR3 contains 15 residues. In germline, CDR1 is SGHVS, CDR2 FQNEAQ. Here the CDR3 reads CASSSEAGHTDTQYF. CDR3 nucleotide sequence: TGTGCCAGCAGCTCCGAAGCGGGTCACACAGATACGCAGTATTTT. The full variable domain, rest sourced from reference TRBV7-8 and TRBJ2-3, is GAGVSQSPRYKVAKRGQDVALRCDPISGHVSLFWYQQALGQGPEFLTYFQNEAQLDKSGLPSDRFFAERPEGSVSTLKIQRTQQEDSAVYLCASSSEAGHTDTQYFGPGTRLTVL.

The rearrangement joins TRBV10-3 to TRBJ2-7; D perhaps matches TRBD1 (5 bases). Germline V lookup: CDR1 ENHRY, CDR2 SYGVKD. Trimming stripped 10 bases from V and 0 bases from J, with 22 bases between. The CDR3 loop spans 16 amino acids. The CDR3 nucleotides read TGTGCCAGCCAGGCCGAGGCAGGGAAAAGCTCCTACGAGCAGTACGTC. This encodes CASQAEAGKSSYEQYV.

The chain joins TRBV18 to TRBJ2-7; perhaps TRBD1 as D (5 bases). The germline CDR1 and CDR2 sequences are KGHSH and LQKENI. V gave up 2 bases and J gave up 4 bases, with 18 bases separating them. CDR3 length equals 16 residues. CDR3: CASSPNSVGASYEQYV. CDR3 in DNA: TGTGCCAGCTCACCAAATTCAGTTGGGGCATCTTACGAGCAGTACGTC.

The V and J genes are TRBV5-1 and TRBJ2-5; D gene uncertain. CDR1 is SGHRS, CDR2 YFSETQ, per germline. This CDR3 spans 14 amino acids. V was pared by 7 bases and J by 5 bases, with 18 bases between. CDR3 residues: CASRPGFQGETQYF. CDR3 bases: TGCGCCAGCCGCCCCGGGTTTCAAGGTGAGACCCAGTACTTC.

CDR3 nucleotides: TGTGCCAGCAGGCAGATTTTGTCCGGGGAGCTGTTTTTT. This encodes CASRQILSGELFF. The chain recombines TRBV6-1 with TRBJ2-2; no clear D. The CDR3 length is 13 residues. V was pared by 6 bases and J by 6 bases, with 11 bases between. The germline CDR1 and CDR2 sequences are MNHNS and SASEGT.

J is TRBJ2-2 and V is TRBV19; D remains ambiguous. The CDR3 is 11 amino acids. With 5 bases removed from V and 5 bases from J, the gap between germline ends came to 3 bases. Germline V gene sequence: CDR1 LNHDA, CDR2 SQIVND (reference sequence). CDR3: CASSYTGELFF. CDR3 coding DNA: TGTGCCAGTAGTTATACCGGGGAGCTGTTTTTT. The complete variable domain, with remaining parts taken from reference TRBV19 and TRBJ2-2, reads DGGITQSPKYLFRKEGQNVTLSCEQNLNHDAMYWYRQDPGQGLRLIYYSQIVNDFQKGDIAEGYSVSREKKESFPLTVTSAQKNPTAFYLCASSYTGELFFGEGSRLTVL.

The V and J genes are TRBV19 and TRBJ1-5; D possibly corresponds to TRBD1 (5 bases). Trimming cost V 7 bases and J 4 bases, with 14 bases left between them. The CDR3 contains 14 residues. Germline V gives CDR1 LNHDA, CDR2 SQIVND (reference sequence). The CDR3 sequence: CASTRQGGNQPQHF. In nucleotides, the CDR3 is TGTGCCAGTACTCGTCAGGGTGGTAATCAGCCCCAGCATTTT.

The chain joins TRBV6-1 to TRBJ1-2; D is uncertain. The CDR3 is 13 residues long. The V end lost 8 bases, the J end lost 4 bases, and 14 bases lay between the germline ends. Germline loops: CDR1 MNHNS, CDR2 SASEGT. The CDR3 DNA reads as TGTGCCAGCGTTGACAACAGCCTCTATGGCTACACCTTC. This sequence encodes CASVDNSLYGYTF.

The genes are TRBV7-9 and TRBJ2-5; the D gene is possibly TRBD2 (5 bases). There are 12 residues in the CDR3. The V end was cut by 2 bases, the J end by 5 bases, with 6 bases between. Germline assignment: CDR1 SEHNR and CDR2 FQNEAQ (reference sequence). CDR3 coding DNA: TGTGCCAGCAGCTTAAGAGGGGAGACCCAGTACTTC. It encodes CASSLRGETQYF.

The J gene is TRBJ2-2, the V gene TRBV5-8; no clear D. The germline V and J ends were trimmed by 3 bases and 7 bases, with 13 bases remaining between them. The germline gives CDR1 SGHTS, CDR2 YDEGEE. This CDR3 spans 14 amino acids. The CDR3 reads CASSSESFSGELFF. CDR3 sequence (DNA): TGTGCCAGCAGCTCGGAGTCATTTAGCGGGGAGCTGTTTTTT. Full variable domain (rest looked up from reference TRBV5-8 and TRBJ2-2): EAGVTQSPTHLIKTRGQQATLRCSPISGHTSVYWYQQALGLGLQFLLWYDEGEERNRGNFPPRFSGRQFPNYSSELNVNALELEDSALYLCASSSESFSGELFFGEGSRLTVL.

V and J are TRBV29-1 and TRBJ2-1; TRBD2 might be the D (6 bases). CDR1 and CDR2 from the germline V gene are SQVTM and ANQGSEA. Trimming removed 7 bases at V and 0 bases at J, with 10 bases between. This CDR3 is 13 amino acids long. DNA for the CDR3: TGCAGCGGTGGAGGGAACTCCTACAATGAGCAGTTCTTC. This encodes CSGGGNSYNEQFF.